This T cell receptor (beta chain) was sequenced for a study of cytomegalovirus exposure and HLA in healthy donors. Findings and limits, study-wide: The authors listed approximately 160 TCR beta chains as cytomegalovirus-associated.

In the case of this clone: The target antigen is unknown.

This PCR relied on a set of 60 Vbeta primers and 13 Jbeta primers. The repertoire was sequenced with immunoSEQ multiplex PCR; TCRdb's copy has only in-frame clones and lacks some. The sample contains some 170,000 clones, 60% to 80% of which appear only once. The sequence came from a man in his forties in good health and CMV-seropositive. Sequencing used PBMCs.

CDR3 in amino acids: CASSLAAGGPDTQYF. CDR3 bases: TGCGCCAGCAGCTTGGCTGCGGGAGGGCCAGATACGCAGTATTTT. V usage is TRBV5-1 and J usage is TRBJ2-3; 9 bases match TRBD2. V was pared by 0 bases and J by 4 bases, with 3 bases of the junction left unmatched. The V gene's germline CDR1 is SGHRS and CDR2 YFSETQ. CDR3 length: 15 amino acids.